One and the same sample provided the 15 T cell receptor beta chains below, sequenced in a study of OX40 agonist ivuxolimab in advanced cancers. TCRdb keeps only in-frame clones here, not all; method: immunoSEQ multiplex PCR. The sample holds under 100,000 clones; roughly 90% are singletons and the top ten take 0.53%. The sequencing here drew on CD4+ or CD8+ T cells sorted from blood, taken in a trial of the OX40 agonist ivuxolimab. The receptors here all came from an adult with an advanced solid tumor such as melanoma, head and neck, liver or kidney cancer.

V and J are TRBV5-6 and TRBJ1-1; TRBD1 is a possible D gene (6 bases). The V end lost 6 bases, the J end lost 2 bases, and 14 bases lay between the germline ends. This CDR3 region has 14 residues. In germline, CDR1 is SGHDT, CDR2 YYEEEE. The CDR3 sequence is CASTIEGGNTEAFF. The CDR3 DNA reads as TGTGCCAGCACCATAGAGGGGGGTAACACTGAAGCTTTCTTT.

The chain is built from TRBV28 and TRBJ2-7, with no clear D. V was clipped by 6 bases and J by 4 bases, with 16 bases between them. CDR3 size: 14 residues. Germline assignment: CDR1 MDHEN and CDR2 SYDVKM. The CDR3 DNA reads TGTGCCAGCAGCCCTAGTTTGGGGATGTACGAGCAGTACTTC. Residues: CASSPSLGMYEQYF. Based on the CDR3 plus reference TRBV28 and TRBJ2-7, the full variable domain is DVKVTQSSRYLVKRTGEKVFLECVQDMDHENMFWYRQDPGLGLRLIYFSYDVKMKEKGDIPEGYSVSREKKERFSLILESASTNQTSMYLCASSPSLGMYEQYFGPGTRLTVT.

The CDR3 region is CATSRDRAESGNTIYF. The CDR3 DNA follows: TGTGCCACCAGCAGAGATCGAGCTGAGTCTGGAAACACCATATATTTT. The V and J genes are TRBV15 and TRBJ1-3; D ambiguous. V was pared by 0 bases and J by 1 base, with 10 bases between. CDR3 length: 16 amino acids. Looked up from germline, CDR1 is LNHNV and CDR2 is YYDKDF (reference sequence).

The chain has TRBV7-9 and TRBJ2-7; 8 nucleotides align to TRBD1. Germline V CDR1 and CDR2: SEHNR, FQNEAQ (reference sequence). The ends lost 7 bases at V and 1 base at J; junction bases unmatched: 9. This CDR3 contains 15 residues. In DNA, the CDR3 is TGTGCCAGCACACACCTCCGGGACAGGTCCTACGAGCAGTACTTC. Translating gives CASTHLRDRSYEQYF.

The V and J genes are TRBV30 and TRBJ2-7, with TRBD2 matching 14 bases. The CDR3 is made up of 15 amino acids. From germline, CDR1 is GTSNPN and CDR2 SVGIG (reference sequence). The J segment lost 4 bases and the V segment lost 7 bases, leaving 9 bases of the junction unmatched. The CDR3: CALRKTSGRVYEQYF. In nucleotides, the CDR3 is TGTGCCTTACGAAAGACTAGCGGGAGGGTGTACGAGCAGTACTTC.

CDR3 region: CASSARGGSYEQYF. In DNA form, the CDR3 reads TGTGCCAGCAGCGCACGAGGGGGATCCTACGAGCAGTACTTC. V gene TRBV11-3 combines with J gene TRBJ2-7, with D possibly TRBD1 on 6 matching bases. There are 14 residues in the CDR3. V lost 5 bases and J 1 base, leaving 12 bases between the germline ends. Per germline, CDR1 SGHNT and CDR2 YENEEA.

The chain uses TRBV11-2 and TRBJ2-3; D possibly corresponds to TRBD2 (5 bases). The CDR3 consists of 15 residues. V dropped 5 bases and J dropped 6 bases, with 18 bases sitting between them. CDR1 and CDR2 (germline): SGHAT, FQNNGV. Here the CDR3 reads CASSQTPAGGDTQYF. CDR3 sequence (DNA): TGTGCCAGCAGCCAAACCCCCGCCGGAGGTGATACGCAGTATTTT.

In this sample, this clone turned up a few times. DNA of the CDR3: TGCAGCGTTGAAGAACCCAGGGGCAACCAGCAGTACTTC. This gives the protein CSVEEPRGNQQYF. The gene calls are TRBV29-1 and TRBJ2-7; a weak D match, TRBD1 (6 bases). CDR3 length: 13 amino acids. Trimming took 0 bases from V and 8 from J, leaving 14 bases between them. Germline loops: CDR1 SQVTM, CDR2 ANQGSEA.

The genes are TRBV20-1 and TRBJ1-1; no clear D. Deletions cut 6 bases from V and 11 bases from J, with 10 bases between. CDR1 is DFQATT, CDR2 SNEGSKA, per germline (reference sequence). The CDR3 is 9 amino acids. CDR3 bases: TGCAGTGCCATGGACTGGGCTTTCTTT. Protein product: CSAMDWAFF.

Here the CDR3 reads CASSRDLGEQYF. As DNA, the CDR3 is TGTGCCAGCAGCAGGGATTTGGGGGAGCAGTACTTC. This chain joins TRBV11-3 and TRBJ2-7, with no clear D. CDR3 length: 12 amino acids. Per germline, CDR1 SGHNT and CDR2 YENEEA. V was pared by 5 bases and J by 7 bases, with 12 bases between.

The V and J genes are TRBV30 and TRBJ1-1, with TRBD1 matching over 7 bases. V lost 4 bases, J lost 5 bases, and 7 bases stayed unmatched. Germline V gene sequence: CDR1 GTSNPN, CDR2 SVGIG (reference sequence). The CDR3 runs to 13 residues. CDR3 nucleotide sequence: TGTGCCTGGATGGGGGACAGCCGAACTGAAGCTTTCTTT. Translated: CAWMGDSRTEAFF.

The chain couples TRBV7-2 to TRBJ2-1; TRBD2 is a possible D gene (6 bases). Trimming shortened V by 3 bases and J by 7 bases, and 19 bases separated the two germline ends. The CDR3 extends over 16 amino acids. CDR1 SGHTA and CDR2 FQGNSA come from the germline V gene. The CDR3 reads CASSFRGFRAGNEQFF. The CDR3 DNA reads TGTGCCAGCAGCTTCCGAGGATTCAGGGCGGGGAATGAGCAGTTCTTC.

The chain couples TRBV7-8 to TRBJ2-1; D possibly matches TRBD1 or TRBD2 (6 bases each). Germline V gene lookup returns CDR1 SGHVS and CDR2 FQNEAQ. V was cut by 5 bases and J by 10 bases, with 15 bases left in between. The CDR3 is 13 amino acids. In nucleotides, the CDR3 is TGTGCCAGCAGCGGGCTCGAGGGGGGAGAGCAGTTCTTC. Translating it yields CASSGLEGGEQFF. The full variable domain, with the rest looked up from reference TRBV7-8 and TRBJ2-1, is GAGVSQSPRYKVAKRGQDVALRCDPISGHVSLFWYQQALGQGPEFLTYFQNEAQLDKSGLPSDRFFAERPEGSVSTLKIQRTQQEDSAVYLCASSGLEGGEQFFGPGTRLTVL.

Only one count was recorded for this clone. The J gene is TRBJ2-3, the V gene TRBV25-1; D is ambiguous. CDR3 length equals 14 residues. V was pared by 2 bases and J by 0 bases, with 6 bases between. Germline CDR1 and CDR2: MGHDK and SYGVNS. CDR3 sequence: CASSERLSTDTQYF. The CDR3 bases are TGTGCCAGCAGTGAACGCCTAAGCACAGATACGCAGTATTTT.

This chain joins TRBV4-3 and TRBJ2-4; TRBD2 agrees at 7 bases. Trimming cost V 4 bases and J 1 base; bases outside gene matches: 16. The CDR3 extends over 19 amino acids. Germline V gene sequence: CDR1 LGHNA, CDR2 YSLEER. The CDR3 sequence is CASSPSPITSEPAKNIQYF. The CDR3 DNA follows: TGCGCCAGCAGCCCTTCACCCATTACTAGCGAACCTGCCAAAAACATTCAGTACTTC.